This section outlines one T cell receptor (beta chain) sequence together with its context. What antigen it recognizes has not been identified. Base qualities were left out, and no much larger clone turns up one base away. The sample's treatment or condition, from its label and the paper: some 20 received Ad26.COV2.S at low or high dose, single or two shots; 5 received placebo; per-sample allocation not given. For vaccine and placebo recipients, repertoires were sequenced using samples collected on day 63 after the first injection. Between 29 July and 7 August 2020, Cohort 1b enrolled 20 to 30 adults aged 18-55 years at one site in Boston, USA. Ad26.COV2.S consisted of a replication-incompetent adenovirus type 26 vector by which a prefusion-stabilized SARS-CoV-2 spike protein from the original Wuhan strain was expressed. The immunoSEQ Assay was used to sequence TCRbeta CDR3 regions. After extraction, genomic DNA underwent amplification by bias-controlled multiplex PCR, followed by high-throughput sequencing. The study's own analysis went as follows. Collapsing and filtering of sequences were performed to quantify the absolute abundance of each unique TCRbeta CDR3 region. Usable DNA was measured by amplifying reference genes present in all nucleated cells, and TCRbeta template counts were normalized to that usable DNA to estimate T cell fraction. Repertoire TCRs were annotated as SARS-CoV-2-specific when V gene, CDR3 amino acid sequence and J gene were exactly matched to a known reactive TCR set. The reference SARS-CoV-2 TCR set came from MIRA and was filtered for enrichment in COVID-19-positive ImmuneCODE repertoires, removing public or cross-reactive TCRs. Drawing on the MIRA antigens, annotated TCRs were analysed further at the level of specific ORF or position within ORF. Breadth was defined as the number of annotated unique rearrangements divided by the total number of unique productive rearrangements, and depth was defined as the summed frequency of the annotated unique rearrangements. TCR breadth was compared between groups using two-sided Wilcoxon rank-sum tests. As stored in TCRdb, this immuneACCESS dataset retains in-frame rearrangements with V and J assigned. A fraction of the clones does not appear; measured against another copy, unresolved V genes explain less than half of the discrepancy, and the remainder lacks a known reason. From that table come the V and J calls and clone size; the DNA was used to work out D and trimming. This sample gives about 350,000 clones in total; about 88% of them show up just once. The ten most abundant clones make up over 8.5% of the sample.

The entry originates in a study of Ad26.COV2.S vaccination and SARS-CoV-2 variants (dated by TCRdb to the early 2020s). Regarding the complete study: Vaccine-arm donors came from COV1001, a multicentre, randomized, double-blind, placebo-controlled phase I-IIa trial of Ad26.COV2.S in healthy adults. Trial participants were randomized into five groups of five, in which low-dose or high-dose Ad26.COV2.S was given once or twice, or placebo was given on both occasions. Blinding of investigators to trial group allocation was maintained during experiments and outcome assessment. Sequencing of the TCRbeta repertoire served to evaluate the specificity and breadth of SARS-CoV-2-reactive T cell receptors following Ad26.COV2.S vaccination. Dosing of Ad26.COV2.S was intramuscular, at either 5x10^10 or 1x10^11 viral particles, delivered as one shot or as two shots spaced 56 days apart. A total of approximately 30 samples were included in the TCR-sequenced set, comprising roughly 19 Ad26.COV2.S vaccine recipients, 5 placebo recipients and 8 SARS-CoV-2 convalescent individuals. Overall results and qualifications from the work: Vaccine and placebo recipients had similar non-spike TCR breadth, a finding consistent with the vaccine containing only spike. Ad26.COV2.S recipients had higher spike-specific TCR breadth than placebo recipients (P = 0.0014). The authors noted that the TCR breadth and depth analyses may have underestimated total T cell responses. The study was not powered to compare responses between vaccine doses or regimens. After vaccination, substantial breadth of spike-specific CD8+ and CD4+ T cell responses was reported.

The CDR3 contains 12 residues, cysteine and phenylalanine counted. This entry keeps only the CDR3 DNA: 36 bases, framed from base 1. V is reduced by 4 bases and J by 13 bases, leaving a spacing of 16 bases between them. CDR1 SEHNR and CDR2 FQNEAQ are derived from the germline V gene (reference sequence). The material sequenced was peripheral blood, taken in a trial of Ad26.COV2.S vaccine versus placebo. The sequence was collected from a person aged 18-60 years who received the Ad26.COV2.S COVID-19 vaccine or a placebo. The chain links TRBV7-9 with TRBJ2-5; possibly the D gene is TRBD1, per 6 matching bases. The base sequence is TGTGCCAGCAGCTCAACCCGACAGGCGGGGTACTTC. It translates to CASSSTRQAGYF.